The 27 T cell receptor beta chains below all came from one sample that was sequenced in a study of brain T cells in children with intractable seizures (dated by TCRdb to 2020 to 2023). Library creation used the immunoSEQ multiplex PCR assay. TCRdb's version of the immuneACCESS table is confined to in-frame rearrangements and falls short of the full clone set. An unresolved V gene accounts for under half of the shortfall where checked; the remainder is of unknown origin. The sample includes over 95,000 clones, with under 95% observed a single time. Roughly 4% of the sample is in the top ten clones. In the paper's terms, the time point label means: resected brain tissue, or blood drawn just prior to surgery. The sample here was peripheral blood, taken at surgery. The origin of the receptors is a boy younger than two with hemimegalencephaly and intractable seizures.

The chain has TRBV5-4 and TRBJ2-7; the D gene is possibly TRBD1 (5 bases). Germline V gene lookup returns CDR1 SGHNT and CDR2 YYREEE (reference sequence). This CDR3 comprises 13 residues. Between the trimmed V and J ends, which lost 3 bases and 0 bases, there was a span of 7 bases. The DNA for the CDR3 is TGTGCCAGCAGCTACAGGAGCTCCTACGAGCAGTACTTC. It specifies CASSYRSSYEQYF. The full variable domain, rest sourced from reference TRBV5-4 and TRBJ2-7, is ETGVTQSPTHLIKTRGQQVTLRCSSQSGHNTVSWYQQALGQGPQFIFQYYREEENGRGNFPPRFSGLQFPNYSSELNVNALELDDSALYLCASSYRSSYEQYFGPGTRLTVT.

The chain recombines TRBV5-1 with TRBJ1-6, with D possibly being TRBD1 (5 bases). Deletions cut 2 bases from V and 7 bases from J, with 13 bases between. This CDR3 is 15 amino acids long. CDR1 and CDR2 (germline): SGHRS, YFSETQ. CDR3 protein: CASSFGGILNSPLHF. CDR3 DNA: TGCGCCAGCAGCTTCGGGGGGATTTTGAATTCACCCCTCCACTTT.

The rearrangement uses TRBV4-1 and TRBJ2-7, with 9 bases matching TRBD2. Trimming took 2 bases from V and 4 from J; bases not matched to a gene: 3. The CDR3 contains 14 residues. Germline values: CDR1 MGHRA, CDR2 YSYEKL. Here the CDR3 reads CASSQLAGFYEQYF. The DNA of the CDR3 is TGCGCCAGCAGCCAACTAGCGGGATTTTACGAGCAGTACTTC.

This chain links TRBV11-2 with TRBJ2-7, with D uncertain. With 2 bases removed from V and 3 bases from J, the gap between germline ends came to 11 bases. This CDR3 comprises 14 residues. Germline-derived CDR1 and CDR2 are SGHAT and FQNNGV. Here the CDR3 DNA reads TGTGCCAGCAGCTTATCGGTTTTCATCTACGAGCAGTACTTC. Its protein product is CASSLSVFIYEQYF.

The chain has TRBV27 and TRBJ2-1; TRBD2 agrees at 7 bases. Germline V lookup: CDR1 MNHEY, CDR2 SMNVEV (reference sequence). V lost 5 bases, J lost 0 bases, and 4 bases stayed unmatched. The CDR3 is 15 residues long. The CDR3 DNA follows: TGTGCCAGCAGTCCCGGACTAGGCTCCTACAATGAGCAGTTCTTC. It encodes CASSPGLGSYNEQFF.

The J gene is TRBJ2-5, the V gene TRBV21-1; the table calls TRBD1, which could not be checked here. TRBV21-1 is classified as a pseudogene. The CDR3 runs to 14 residues. The CDR3 loop reads CASSKAQGRETQYF. CDR3 DNA sequence: TGTGCCAGCAGCAAAGCACAGGGGAGAGAGACCCAGTACTTC.

With regard to this clone: Other nucleotide sequences in the sample specify the same CDR3. The chain employs TRBV7-2 and TRBJ2-5; no clear D gene. Germline CDR1 is SGHTA and CDR2 is FQGNSA. The CDR3 has 13 amino acids. Trimming shortened V by 5 bases and J by 2 bases, and 9 bases separated the two germline ends. CDR3 coding DNA: TGTGCCAGCAGCCGTAGGGTACAAGAGACCCAGTACTTC. Encoded protein: CASSRRVQETQYF.

This clone has more than one count but fewer than ten. The V gene is TRBV9, the J gene TRBJ1-6, with D unclear. Trimming took off 4 bases at V and 6 bases at J, with 11 bases between the two ends. The CDR3 runs 14 residues. Per the germline V gene, CDR1 is SGDLS and CDR2 is YYNGEE. The CDR3: CASSPGWGNSPLHF. Written as DNA, the CDR3 is TGTGCCAGCAGCCCCGGGTGGGGTAATTCACCCCTCCACTTT.

This clone was observed once. This chain connects TRBV11-3 to TRBJ2-7; D not resolved. The CDR3 covers 14 residues. V lost 5 bases and J lost 2, with 13 bases in between. CDR1 is SGHNT, CDR2 YENEEA, per germline. In nucleotides, the CDR3 is TGTGCCAGCAGCGAGTCCCCGTCGCCCTACGAGCAGTACTTC. The encoded protein is CASSESPSPYEQYF.

V gene TRBV7-2 combines with J gene TRBJ1-4, with unresolved D. Germline CDR1 reads SGHTA; CDR2 reads FQGNSA. Trimming pared 2 bases from V and 8 bases from J, leaving 9 bases between. The CDR3 runs 13 residues. CDR3 in amino acids: CASSLLRREKLFF. The CDR3 bases are TGTGCCAGCAGCTTACTTAGGCGGGAAAAACTGTTTTTT. Full variable domain (outside the CDR3, taken from reference TRBV7-2 and TRBJ1-4): GAGVSQSPSNKVTEKGKDVELRCDPISGHTALYWYRQSLGQGLEFLIYFQGNSAPDKSGLPSDRFSAERTGGSVSTLTIQRTQQEDSAVYLCASSLLRREKLFFGSGTQLSVL.

This chain connects TRBV6-6 to TRBJ2-2, with D hard to call. Trimming shortened V by 6 bases and J by 2 bases, and 4 bases separated the two germline ends. The V gene's germline CDR1 is MNHNY and CDR2 SVGAGI (reference sequence). This CDR3 region has 12 residues. CDR3 amino acids: CASRHNTGELFF. CDR3 coding DNA: TGTGCCAGCAGACACAACACCGGGGAGCTGTTTTTT.

The CDR3 region is CASSLGGNEQFF. The CDR3 nucleotides are TGCGCCAGCAGCTTGGGAGGGAATGAGCAGTTCTTC. The rearrangement uses TRBV5-1 and TRBJ2-1; a weak D match, TRBD2 (5 bases). In germline, CDR1 is SGHRS, CDR2 YFSETQ. Trimming cost V 0 bases and J 7 bases, with 5 bases left between them. The CDR3 runs to 12 residues.

V and J are TRBV11-2 and TRBJ2-7; possible D gene TRBD2, 5 bases. This CDR3 region has 11 residues. Germline loops: CDR1 SGHAT, CDR2 FQNNGV. Between the trimmed V and J ends, which lost 5 bases and 8 bases, there was a span of 10 bases. In nucleotides, the CDR3 is TGTGCCAGCAGCGGACTGAGGCAGCAGTACTTC. Translation gives CASSGLRQQYF.

The chain links TRBV4-2 to TRBJ2-3; a possible D gene is TRBD2 (5 bases). Trimming cost V 0 bases and J 0 bases, with 19 bases left between them. From germline, CDR1 is LGHNA and CDR2 YNFKEQ. The CDR3 length is 19 residues. The CDR3 sequence: CASSQDVGSTFTSTDTQYF. The CDR3 nucleotides are TGTGCCAGCAGCCAAGATGTGGGGAGTACTTTTACTAGCACAGATACGCAGTATTTT.

The chain uses TRBV28 and TRBJ2-1; 8 bases agree with TRBD2. The CDR3 is 14 amino acids. The V segment lost 8 bases and the J segment 7 bases; nucleotides outside the gene matches: 10. Germline CDR1 reads MDHEN; CDR2 reads SYDVKM. DNA for the CDR3: TGTGCCAGCCGGGGGGCGGCGGGAGGAAATGAGCAGTTCTTC. Protein: CASRGAAGGNEQFF.

The gene calls are TRBV10-3 and TRBJ1-4; D is undetermined. Per the germline V gene, CDR1 is ENHRY and CDR2 is SYGVKD. The CDR3 loop spans 12 amino acids. Trimming left V 6 bases short and J 8 bases short, with 10 bases between. CDR3 loop: CAISGEGEKLFF. The CDR3 DNA is TGTGCCATCAGCGGCGAGGGCGAAAAACTGTTTTTT.

The CDR3 sequence is CASSEQLGNYEQYF. In DNA, the CDR3 is TGTGCCAGCAGTGAACAATTGGGGAACTACGAGCAGTACTTC. The V call is TRBV2, the J call TRBJ2-7; D not certain. CDR1 and CDR2 (germline): SNHLY, FYNNEI. Deletions cut 2 bases from V and 3 bases from J, with 11 bases between. There are 14 residues in the CDR3.

Ten or more counts support this clone. J is TRBJ2-3 and V is TRBV7-2, with D tentatively TRBD2 (5 bases). The V end lost 5 bases, the J end lost 4 bases, and 19 bases lay between the germline ends. The CDR3 sequence is 16 residues long. Germline loops: CDR1 SGHTA, CDR2 FQGNSA. In DNA form, the CDR3 reads TGTGCCAGCAGCGCCTATCGTGTGAGGGCGGCAGATACGCAGTATTTT. Amino acids: CASSAYRVRAADTQYF.

The V gene is TRBV15, the J gene TRBJ2-2; TRBD2 matches at 8 bases. The CDR3 is 14 residues long. V was clipped by 4 bases and J by 4 bases; unmatched bases: 2. Looked up from germline, CDR1 is LNHNV and CDR2 is YYDKDF (reference sequence). The DNA for the CDR3 is TGTGCCACCAGCAAACGGGGGGGCACCGGGGAGCTGTTTTTT. Its protein product is CATSKRGGTGELFF.

This chain joins TRBV7-3 and TRBJ2-2; D remains unclear. Trimming removed 5 bases from V and 3 bases from J, with 10 bases in between. The germline CDR1 and CDR2 sequences are SGHTA and FQGTGA. CDR3 length: 14 residues. CDR3 DNA: TGTGCCAGCAGCCCCTTCGGAGACACCGGGGAGCTGTTTTTT. Translating gives CASSPFGDTGELFF.

J is TRBJ2-1 and V is TRBV6-5; 8 bases agree with TRBD1. V dropped 10 bases and J dropped 3; count of bases not matched to a gene: 2. This CDR3 has 12 amino acids. Germline lookup yields CDR1 MNHEY and CDR2 SVGAGI. CDR3 coding DNA: TGTGCCATCGGACAGGGCTACAATGAGCAGTTCTTC. Its protein is CAIGQGYNEQFF.

The chain has TRBV7-3 and TRBJ1-1, with D unclear. Trimming cost V 5 bases and J 0 bases, with 16 bases left between them. This CDR3 contains 16 residues. Germline CDR1 and CDR2: SGHTA and FQGTGA. The CDR3 loop reads CASSPPIPLMNTEAFF. In DNA, the CDR3 is TGTGCCAGCAGCCCGCCCATCCCGCTAATGAACACTGAAGCTTTCTTT.

The chain employs TRBV28 and TRBJ1-3, with D maybe TRBD1 (5 bases). Germline CDR1 and CDR2: MDHEN and SYDVKM. Trimming took 4 bases from V and 1 from J, leaving 11 bases between them. The CDR3 runs 15 residues. CDR3 sequence reads: CASSWGEISGNTIYF. The CDR3 region has the DNA TGTGCCAGCAGTTGGGGGGAGATTTCTGGAAACACCATATATTTT.

The chain carries TRBV28 and TRBJ1-2, with a tentative D call TRBD1 (6 bases). Germline lookup yields CDR1 MDHEN and CDR2 SYDVKM. The CDR3 length is 17 residues. V lost 1 base to trimming and J lost 2 bases, with 17 bases between them. CDR3 bases: TGTGCCAGCAGTTTATTCTTTCAGGGACATAGCAACTATGGCTACACCTTC. This gives the protein CASSLFFQGHSNYGYTF.

V is TRBV5-6 and J is TRBJ2-7; 13 nucleotides agree with TRBD2. This CDR3 is 18 amino acids long. Germline loops: CDR1 SGHDT, CDR2 YYEEEE. The ends lost 7 bases at V and 2 bases at J; junction bases unmatched: 15. CDR3 bases: TGTGCCAGCCCCCCACTAGCGGGAGGGTCCCGGTCTCCCTACGAGCAGTACTTC. It codes for CASPPLAGGSRSPYEQYF. The full variable domain, completed using reference TRBV5-6 and TRBJ2-7, is DAGVTQSPTHLIKTRGQQVTLRCSPKSGHDTVSWYQQALGQGPQFIFQYYEEEERQRGNFPDRFSGHQFPNYSSELNVNALLLGDSALYLCASPPLAGGSRSPYEQYFGPGTRLTVT.

This clone is a singleton in its sample. V and J are TRBV28 and TRBJ1-2; D gene uncertain. Germline CDR1 is MDHEN and CDR2 is SYDVKM. This CDR3 comprises 14 residues. V was cut by 5 bases and J by 4 bases, with 14 bases left in between. The CDR3 nucleotides are TGTGCCAGCAGTCCCCACCCACAGTTCTATGGCTACACCTTC. Amino acids: CASSPHPQFYGYTF.

The chain combines TRBV27 with TRBJ2-7; TRBD2 matches at 9 bases. Trimming cost V 2 bases and J 2 bases; bases outside gene matches: 7. There are 16 residues in the CDR3. CDR1 is MNHEY and CDR2 is SMNVEV in the germline V gene (reference sequence). CDR3 bases: TGTGCCAGCAGTTTAGTCGGTGCGGGAGGGACCTACGAGCAGTACTTC. It codes for CASSLVGAGGTYEQYF.